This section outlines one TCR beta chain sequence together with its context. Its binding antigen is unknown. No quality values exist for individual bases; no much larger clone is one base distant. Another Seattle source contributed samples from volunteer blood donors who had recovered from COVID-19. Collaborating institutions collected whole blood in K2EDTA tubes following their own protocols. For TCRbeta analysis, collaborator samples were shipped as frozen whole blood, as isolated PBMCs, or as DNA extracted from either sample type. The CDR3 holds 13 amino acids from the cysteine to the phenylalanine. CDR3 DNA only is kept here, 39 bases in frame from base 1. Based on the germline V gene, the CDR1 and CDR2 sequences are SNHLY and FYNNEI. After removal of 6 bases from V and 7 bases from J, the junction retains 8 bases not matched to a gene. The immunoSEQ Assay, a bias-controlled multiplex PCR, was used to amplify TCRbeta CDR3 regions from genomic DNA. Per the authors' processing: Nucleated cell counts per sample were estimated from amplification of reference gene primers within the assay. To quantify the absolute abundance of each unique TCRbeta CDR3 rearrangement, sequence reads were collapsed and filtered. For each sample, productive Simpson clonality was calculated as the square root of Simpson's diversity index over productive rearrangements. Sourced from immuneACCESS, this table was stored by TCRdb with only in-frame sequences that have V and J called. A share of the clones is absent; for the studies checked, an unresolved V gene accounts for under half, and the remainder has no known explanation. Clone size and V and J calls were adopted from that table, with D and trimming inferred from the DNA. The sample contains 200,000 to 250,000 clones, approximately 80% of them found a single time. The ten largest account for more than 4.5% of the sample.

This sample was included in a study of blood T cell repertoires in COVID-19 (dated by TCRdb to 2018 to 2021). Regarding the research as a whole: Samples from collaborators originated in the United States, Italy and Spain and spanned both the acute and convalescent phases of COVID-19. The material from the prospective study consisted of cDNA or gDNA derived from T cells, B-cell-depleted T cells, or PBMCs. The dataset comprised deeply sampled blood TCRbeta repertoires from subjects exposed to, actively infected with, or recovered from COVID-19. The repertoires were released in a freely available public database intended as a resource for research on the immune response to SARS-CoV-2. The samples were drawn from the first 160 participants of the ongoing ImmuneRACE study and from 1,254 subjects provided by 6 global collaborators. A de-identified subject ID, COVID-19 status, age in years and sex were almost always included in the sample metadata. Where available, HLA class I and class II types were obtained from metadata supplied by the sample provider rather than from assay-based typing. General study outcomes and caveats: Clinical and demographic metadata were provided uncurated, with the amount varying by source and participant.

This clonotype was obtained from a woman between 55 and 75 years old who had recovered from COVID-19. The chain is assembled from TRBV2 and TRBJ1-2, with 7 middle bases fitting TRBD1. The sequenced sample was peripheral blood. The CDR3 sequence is CASRAGPGGGYTF. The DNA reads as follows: TGTGCCAGCAGGGCAGGGCCAGGGGGTGGCTACACCTTC.